A single sample gave rise to the 11 T cell receptor beta chains below, sequenced in a study of blood T cells in healthy people across ages. PCR was performed a second time for about 7 to 12 cycles using a sample-barcoded 5' primer and a J-beta primer mix. TCRdb re-called the 5' RACE reads through MiXCR, storing one row per CDR3 protein. The profile shows 550,000 to 750,000 distinct CDR3 sequences, over 20% of them singletons. Sample: blood. These receptors came from a man aged 70-80 years in good health.

The chain uses TRBV19 and TRBJ2-5; D tentatively fits TRBD1 or TRBD2 (5 bases each). The CDR3 is 14 residues long. Looked up from germline, CDR1 is LNHDA and CDR2 is SQIVND (reference sequence). Trimming removed 3 bases at V and 4 bases at J, with 12 bases between. CDR3 protein: CASSMGRLVETQYF. The CDR3 nucleotides read TGTGCCAGTAGTATGGGACGTCTGGTAGAGACCCAGTACTTC. Full variable domain (rest looked up from reference TRBV19 and TRBJ2-5): DGGITQSPKYLFRKEGQNVTLSCEQNLNHDAMYWYRQDPGQGLRLIYYSQIVNDFQKGDIAEGYSVSREKKESFPLTVTSAQKNPTAFYLCASSMGRLVETQYFGPGTRLLVL.

The J gene is TRBJ2-3, the V gene TRBV7-3; D tentatively reads TRBD1 or TRBD2 (5 bases each). CDR1 and CDR2 (germline): SGHTA, FQGTGA. The CDR3 spans 12 residues. The ends were cut back, 0 bases at V and 8 bases at J, with 6 bases in the middle. CDR3 amino acids: CASSLTGTTQYF. The CDR3 DNA follows: TGTGCCAGCAGCTTAACAGGGACTACGCAGTATTTT.

This clonotype was counted only a few times. The rearrangement links TRBV5-5 to TRBJ2-1; D ambiguous. V dropped 2 bases and J dropped 0 bases, with 12 bases sitting between them. This CDR3 has 16 amino acids. Germline CDR1 reads SGHKS; CDR2 reads YYEKEE (reference sequence). CDR3 loop: CASSLSWSSSYNEQFF. CDR3 nucleotides: TGTGCCAGCAGCTTAAGTTGGAGTAGCTCCTACAATGAGCAGTTCTTC.

This sequence joins TRBV12-3 or TRBV12-4 and TRBJ1-2; TRBD1 is a possible D gene (6 bases). CDR3 size: 13 residues. The germline V and J ends were trimmed by 3 bases and 4 bases, with 9 bases remaining between them. The CDR3 DNA reads as TGTGCCAGCAGTTTTACAGGGCCCTATGGCTACACCTTC. This translates into CASSFTGPYGYTF.

The chain employs TRBV20-1 and TRBJ1-1; possible D gene TRBD1, 5 bases. Trimming cost V 6 bases and J 5 bases, with 16 bases left between them. Germline V gene data show CDR1 as DFQATT and CDR2 as SNEGSKA (reference sequence). The CDR3 is made up of 13 amino acids. CDR3 residues: CSAIWGVGTEAFF. CDR3 DNA sequence: TGCAGTGCCATCTGGGGGGTGGGTACTGAAGCTTTCTTT.

This clonotype was seen many times. Its ends do not fully match the called genes, so a read error is possible. The rearrangement joins TRBV7-7 to TRBJ2-5; D is perhaps TRBD2 (6 bases). The germline V gene has CDR1 SSHAT and CDR2 FNYEAQ (reference sequence). The CDR3 is 16 residues long. CDR3 nucleotides: TGTGCTAGCAGCCCCAAATCTCCAGGGCGGGGAGAGACCCAGTACTTC. It specifies CASSPKSPGRGETQYF.

This clonotype was seen ten or more times. The chain links TRBV2 to TRBJ2-5; weak D call: TRBD1 (5 bases). Germline loops: CDR1 SNHLY, CDR2 FYNNEI. This CDR3 spans 13 amino acids. V was shortened by 10 bases and J by 5 bases, with 17 bases between the two germline ends. In DNA form, the CDR3 reads TGTGCCAACGCGGCCCAGGGATGGGAGACCCAGTACTTC. It specifies CANAAQGWETQYF.

The chain employs TRBV9 and TRBJ1-3; a weak D match, TRBD1 (5 bases). CDR1 and CDR2 from the germline V gene are SGDLS and YYNGEE. Trimming shortened V by 4 bases and J by 0 bases, and 14 bases separated the two germline ends. The CDR3 sequence is 16 residues long. CDR3 coding DNA: TGTGCCAGCAGCCCCACCTGGGGCACCTCTGGAAACACCATATATTTT. Amino acid sequence: CASSPTWGTSGNTIYF. Variable domain in full (rest from reference TRBV9 and TRBJ1-3): DSGVTQTPKHLITATGQRVTLRCSPRSGDLSVYWYQQSLDQGLQFLIQYYNGEERAKGNILERFSAQQFPDLHSELNLSSLELGDSALYFCASSPTWGTSGNTIYFGEGSWLTVV.

In its sample, this clonotype was seen a few times. The chain combines TRBV18 with TRBJ2-1; 10 bases are a match to TRBD2. The CDR3 totals 16 residues. Germline-derived CDR1 and CDR2 are KGHSH and LQKENI. J was trimmed by 10 bases and V by 1 base; bases with no gene match: 10. The CDR3 bases are TGTGCCAGCTCACCACTCTCACTAGCGGGACCTTTCGAGCAGTTCTTC. Its protein product is CASSPLSLAGPFEQFF. Based on the CDR3 plus reference TRBV18 and TRBJ2-1, the full variable domain is NAGVMQNPRHLVRRRGQEARLRCSPMKGHSHVYWYRQLPEEGLKFMVYLQKENIIDESGMPKERFSAEFPKEGPSILRIQQVVRGDSAAYFCASSPLSLAGPFEQFFGPGTRLTVL.

The rearrangement joins TRBV6-5 to TRBJ2-1; a weak D match, TRBD1 (5 bases). The assigned J gene may be wrong: the sequence end matches TRBJ2-5 better. Germline V gene lookup returns CDR1 MNHEY and CDR2 SVGAGI. CDR3 size: 13 residues. CDR3 protein: CASSRMPGETQYF. The CDR3 DNA reads as TGTGCCAGCAGTCGGATGCCAGGGGAGACCCAGTACTTC.

A remark on this clonotype: One end of the junction does not line up with germline, which may come from a read error. V and J are TRBV20-1 and TRBJ2-7; D is possibly TRBD1 or TRBD2 (5 bases each). The CDR3 covers 13 residues. Germline lookup yields CDR1 DFQATT and CDR2 SNEGSKA (reference sequence). The CDR3 sequence is CSAPRGSVYGQYF. The CDR3 nucleotides are TGCAGTGCTCCGAGGGGTAGTGTCTACGGGCAGTACTTC.